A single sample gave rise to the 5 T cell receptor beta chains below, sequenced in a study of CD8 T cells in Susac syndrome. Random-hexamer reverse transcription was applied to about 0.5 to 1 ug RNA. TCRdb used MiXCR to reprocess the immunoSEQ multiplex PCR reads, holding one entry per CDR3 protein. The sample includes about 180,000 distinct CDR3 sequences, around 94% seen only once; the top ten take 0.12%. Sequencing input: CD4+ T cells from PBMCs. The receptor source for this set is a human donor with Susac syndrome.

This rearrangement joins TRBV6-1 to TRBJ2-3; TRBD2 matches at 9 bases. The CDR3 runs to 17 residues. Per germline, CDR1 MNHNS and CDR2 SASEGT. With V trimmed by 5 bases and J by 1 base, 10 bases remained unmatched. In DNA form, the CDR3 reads TGTGCCAGCAGTCAAGACAGTTTAGCGGGGGGCACAGATACGCAGTATTTT. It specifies CASSQDSLAGGTDTQYF.

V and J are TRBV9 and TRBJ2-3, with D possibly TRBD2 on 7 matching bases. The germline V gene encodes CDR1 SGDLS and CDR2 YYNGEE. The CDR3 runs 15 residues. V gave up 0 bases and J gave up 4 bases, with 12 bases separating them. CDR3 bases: TGTGCCAGCAGCGTAGGCGCCGGGGGGCCAGATACGCAGTATTTT. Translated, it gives CASSVGAGGPDTQYF.

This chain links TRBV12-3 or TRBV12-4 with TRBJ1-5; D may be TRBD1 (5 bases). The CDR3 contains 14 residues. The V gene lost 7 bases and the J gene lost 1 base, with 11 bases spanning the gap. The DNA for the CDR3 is TGTGCCAGCACACGGACACCAAGCAATCAGCCCCAGCATTTT. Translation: CASTRTPSNQPQHF.

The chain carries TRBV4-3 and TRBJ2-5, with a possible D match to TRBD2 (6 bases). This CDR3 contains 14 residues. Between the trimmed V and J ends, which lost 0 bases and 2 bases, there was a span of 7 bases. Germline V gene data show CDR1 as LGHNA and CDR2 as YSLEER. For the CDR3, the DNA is TGCGCCAGCAGCCAAGAGGCGGGGCAAGAGACCCAGTACTTC. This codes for CASSQEAGQETQYF.

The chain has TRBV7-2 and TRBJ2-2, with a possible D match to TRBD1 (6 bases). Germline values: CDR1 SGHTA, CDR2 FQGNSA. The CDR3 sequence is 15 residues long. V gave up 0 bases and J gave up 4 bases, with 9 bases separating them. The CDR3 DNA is TGTGCCAGCAGCTTAGCGGGGGCGGCCACCGGGGAGCTGTTTTTT. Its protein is CASSLAGAATGELFF. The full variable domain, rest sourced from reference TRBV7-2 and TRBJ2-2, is GAGVSQSPSNKVTEKGKDVELRCDPISGHTALYWYRQSLGQGLEFLIYFQGNSAPDKSGLPSDRFSAERTGGSVSTLTIQRTQQEDSAVYLCASSLAGAATGELFFGEGSRLTVL.